Presented here are 5 T cell receptor beta chains from one specimen sequenced in a study of CD8 T cells in ankylosing spondylitis. The study's findings and limits: Blood of patients with ankylosing spondylitis appeared to be characterized by a TCR beta motif of eight highly homologous variants.

These TCRs' antigens remain unknown. Each CDR3 protein is one row after TCRdb ran MiXCR on the 5' RACE reads. The sample contains hundreds of thousands of distinct CDR3 sequences, approximately 10% of which appear only once. Sequencing was performed on blood, either unsorted or a sorted T cell fraction (not recorded which). These receptors were collected from a male donor with ankylosing spondylitis.

In this sample, this clonotype turned up a few times. This rearrangement joins TRBV9 to TRBJ2-1, with 7 nucleotides matching TRBD2. The CDR3 is made up of 11 amino acids. CDR1 is SGDLS, CDR2 YYNGEE, per germline. V gave up 0 bases and J gave up 14 bases; unmatched junction bases: 2. The CDR3 DNA reads as TGTGCCAGCAGCGTAGGCGGGGGAAAGTTCTTC. Translation: CASSVGGGKFF. Full variable domain (outside the CDR3, taken from reference TRBV9 and TRBJ2-1): DSGVTQTPKHLITATGQRVTLRCSPRSGDLSVYWYQQSLDQGLQFLIQYYNGEERAKGNILERFSAQQFPDLHSELNLSSLELGDSALYFCASSVGGGKFFGPGTRLTVL.

This clonotype was picked up many times. V and J are TRBV20-1 and TRBJ2-7; D uncertain. Trimming stripped 6 bases from V and 2 bases from J, with 14 bases between. Germline CDR1 is DFQATT and CDR2 is SNEGSKA (reference sequence). CDR3 length equals 13 residues. CDR3 region: CSAVQTYTYEQYF. In nucleotides, the CDR3 is TGCAGTGCAGTACAGACCTACACCTACGAGCAGTACTTC.

The chain recombines TRBV6-1 with TRBJ2-5; D is possibly TRBD2 (5 bases). The CDR3 totals 13 residues. Germline assignment: CDR1 MNHNS and CDR2 SASEGT. Trimming took 6 bases from V and 4 from J, leaving 12 bases between them. CDR3 bases: TGTGCCAGCAGGACGGAGGTTGTAGAGACCCAGTACTTC. Translating gives CASRTEVVETQYF.

The rearrangement uses TRBV5-1 and TRBJ1-5; no firm D call. Looked up from germline, CDR1 is SGHRS and CDR2 is YFSETQ. Trimming stripped 4 bases from V and 6 bases from J, with 11 bases between. CDR3 length: 13 amino acids. The CDR3 loop is CASSPGTSQPQHF. CDR3 sequence (DNA): TGCGCCAGCAGCCCCGGAACGAGTCAGCCCCAGCATTTT.

The CDR3 DNA reads TGCAGTGCGTCCGGACAGGGGACAGGTGAGCAGTTCTTC. This codes for CSASGQGTGEQFF. The chain is built from TRBV20-1 and TRBJ2-1, with TRBD1 matching over 9 bases. J lost 9 bases, V lost 6 bases, and 9 bases had no gene match. The germline V gene encodes CDR1 DFQATT and CDR2 SNEGSKA (reference sequence). The CDR3 spans 13 residues.